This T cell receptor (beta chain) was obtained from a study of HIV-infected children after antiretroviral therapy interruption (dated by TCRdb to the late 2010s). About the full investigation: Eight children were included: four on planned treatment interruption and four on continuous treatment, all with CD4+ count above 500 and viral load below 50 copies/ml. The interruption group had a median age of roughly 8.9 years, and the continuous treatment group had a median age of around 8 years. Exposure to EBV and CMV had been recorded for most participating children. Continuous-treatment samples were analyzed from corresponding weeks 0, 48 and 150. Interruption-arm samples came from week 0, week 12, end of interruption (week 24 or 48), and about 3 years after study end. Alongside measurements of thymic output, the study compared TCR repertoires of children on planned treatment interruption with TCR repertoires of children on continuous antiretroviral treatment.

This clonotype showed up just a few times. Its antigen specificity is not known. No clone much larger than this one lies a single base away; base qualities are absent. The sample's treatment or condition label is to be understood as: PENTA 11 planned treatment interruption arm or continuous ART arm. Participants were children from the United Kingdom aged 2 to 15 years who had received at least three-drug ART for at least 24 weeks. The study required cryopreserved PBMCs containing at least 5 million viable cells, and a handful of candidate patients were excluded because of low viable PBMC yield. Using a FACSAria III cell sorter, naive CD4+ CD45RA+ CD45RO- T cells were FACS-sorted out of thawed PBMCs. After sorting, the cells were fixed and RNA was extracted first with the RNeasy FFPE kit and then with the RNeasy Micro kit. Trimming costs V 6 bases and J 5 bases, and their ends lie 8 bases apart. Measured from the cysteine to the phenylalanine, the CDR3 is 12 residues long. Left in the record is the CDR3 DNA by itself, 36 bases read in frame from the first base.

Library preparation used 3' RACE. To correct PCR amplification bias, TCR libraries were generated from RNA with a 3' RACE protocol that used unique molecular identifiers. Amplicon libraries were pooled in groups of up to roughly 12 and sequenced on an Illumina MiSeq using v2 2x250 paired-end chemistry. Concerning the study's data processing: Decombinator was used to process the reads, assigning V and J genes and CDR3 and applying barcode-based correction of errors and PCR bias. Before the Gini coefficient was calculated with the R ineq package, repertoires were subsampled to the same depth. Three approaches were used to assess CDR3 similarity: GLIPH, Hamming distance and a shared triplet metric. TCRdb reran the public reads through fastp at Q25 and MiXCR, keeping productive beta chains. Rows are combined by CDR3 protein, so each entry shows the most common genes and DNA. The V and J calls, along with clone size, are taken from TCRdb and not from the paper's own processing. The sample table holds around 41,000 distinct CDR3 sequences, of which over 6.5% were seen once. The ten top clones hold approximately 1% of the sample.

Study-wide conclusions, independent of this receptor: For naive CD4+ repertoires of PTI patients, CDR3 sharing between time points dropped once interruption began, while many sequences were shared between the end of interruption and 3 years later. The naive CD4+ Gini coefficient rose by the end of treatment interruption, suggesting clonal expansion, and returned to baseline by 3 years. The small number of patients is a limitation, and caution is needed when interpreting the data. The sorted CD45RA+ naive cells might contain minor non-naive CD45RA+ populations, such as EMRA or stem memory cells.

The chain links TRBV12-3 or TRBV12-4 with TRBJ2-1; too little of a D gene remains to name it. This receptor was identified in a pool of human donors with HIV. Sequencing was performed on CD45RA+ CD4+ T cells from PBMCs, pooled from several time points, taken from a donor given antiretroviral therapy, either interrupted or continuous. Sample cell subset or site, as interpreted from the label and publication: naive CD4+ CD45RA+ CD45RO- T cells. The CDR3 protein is CASSSRDNEQFF. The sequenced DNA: TGTGCCAGCAGCTCCCGGGACAATGAGCAGTTCTTC.